One and the same sample provided the 22 T cell receptor beta chains below, sequenced in a study of identical twins. TCRdb re-derived calls from the 5' RACE reads in MiXCR, one entry per CDR3 protein. The table has about 660,000 distinct CDR3 sequences, over 8.5% seen once. In addition, the sample was reused for a study of yellow fever vaccine responses in identical twins.

Source material: PBMCs. Every receptor here comes from a woman aged 18-29 years in good health.

The chain carries TRBV14 and TRBJ2-7; TRBD2 might be the D (6 bases). This CDR3 is built from 13 residues. Germline loops: CDR1 SGHDN, CDR2 FVKESK. V lost 4 bases, J lost 2 bases, and 9 bases lay in between. CDR3 nucleotide sequence: TGTGCCAGCAGCCGCAGGGAGGCCTACGAGCAGTACTTC. As protein: CASSRREAYEQYF.

The sample holds many counts of this clonotype. The CDR3 loop is CASSEPGPYGEQYF. The CDR3 DNA follows: TGTGCCAGCAGTGAACCGGGTCCCTACGGCGAGCAGTACTTC. The rearrangement uses TRBV2 and TRBJ2-7; D call uncertain. V shed 2 bases and J shed 6 bases, with 14 bases lying between them. The germline V gene encodes CDR1 SNHLY and CDR2 FYNNEI. The CDR3 loop spans 14 amino acids.

This clonotype was counted at least ten times. The chain recombines TRBV7-9 with TRBJ2-5; a weak D match, TRBD1 (6 bases). The CDR3 is made up of 15 amino acids. V was pared by 5 bases and J by 2 bases, with 15 bases between. CDR1 is SEHNR and CDR2 is FQNEAQ in the germline V gene (reference sequence). Here the CDR3 DNA reads TGTGCCAGCAGCCTTACAGGGTTTGGACAAGAGACCCAGTACTTC. This sequence encodes CASSLTGFGQETQYF.

This clonotype was counted many times. The chain recombines TRBV5-1 with TRBJ2-7, with D possibly being TRBD1 (6 bases). CDR3 length: 14 residues. Trimming took 0 bases from V and 2 from J, leaving 9 bases between them. The germline CDR1 and CDR2 sequences are SGHRS and YFSETQ. CDR3 residues: CASSLVGQPYEQYF. CDR3 bases: TGCGCCAGCAGCTTGGTTGGACAGCCCTACGAGCAGTACTTC. Drawing the rest from reference TRBV5-1 and TRBJ2-7, the complete variable domain is KAGVTQTPRYLIKTRGQQVTLSCSPISGHRSVSWYQQTPGQGLQFLFEYFSETQRNKGNFPGRFSGRQFSNSRSEMNVSTLELGDSALYLCASSLVGQPYEQYFGPGTRLTVT.

This clonotype was seen many times. This rearrangement joins TRBV20-1 to TRBJ2-1, with 9 bases fitting TRBD1. CDR3 size: 14 residues. Germline CDR1 DFQATT, CDR2 SNEGSKA (reference sequence). The V segment lost 3 bases and the J segment 3 bases; nucleotides outside the gene matches: 3. CDR3 protein: CSASGDRDYNEQFF. CDR3 in DNA: TGCAGTGCTAGTGGGGACAGGGACTACAATGAGCAGTTCTTC.

The rearrangement uses TRBV12-3 or TRBV12-4 and TRBJ2-5, with 9 positions matching TRBD1. Trimming took 4 bases from V and 2 from J; bases not matched to a gene: 5. CDR3 length equals 15 residues. CDR3 sequence reads: CASSSGTGTQETQYF. In DNA form, the CDR3 reads TGTGCCAGCAGTTCCGGGACAGGGACGCAAGAGACCCAGTACTTC.

This clonotype occurred a few times. The rearrangement links TRBV5-6 to TRBJ2-7, with D unresolved. The CDR3 has 14 amino acids. Looked up from germline, CDR1 is SGHDT and CDR2 is YYEEEE. With 3 bases removed from V and 2 bases from J, the gap between germline ends came to 12 bases. Here the CDR3 reads CASSSRTQTYEQYF. In DNA form, the CDR3 reads TGTGCCAGCAGCTCCCGGACCCAGACCTACGAGCAGTACTTC.

This clonotype was recorded a few times. V is TRBV20-1 and J is TRBJ2-7; maybe TRBD1 (6 bases). The CDR3 contains 15 residues. Germline values: CDR1 DFQATT, CDR2 SNEGSKA (reference sequence). V lost 0 bases and J lost 0, with 12 bases in between. CDR3 sequence (DNA): TGCAGTGCTAGAGATGGGGGACAATACTCCTACGAGCAGTACTTC. Residues: CSARDGGQYSYEQYF.

The chain has TRBV20-1 and TRBJ2-3, with TRBD2 matching 12 bases. The CDR3 consists of 14 residues. The J segment lost 8 bases and the V segment lost 2 bases, leaving 5 bases of the junction unmatched. Germline V gives CDR1 DFQATT, CDR2 SNEGSKA (reference sequence). CDR3: CSARRASGGVTQYF. The CDR3 DNA reads as TGCAGTGCTAGACGGGCTAGCGGGGGGGTTACGCAGTATTTT.

The rearrangement links TRBV12-3 or TRBV12-4 to TRBJ1-5; unclear D gene. The CDR3 runs 16 residues. V lost 2 bases to trimming and J lost 0 bases, with 11 bases between them. The CDR3 nucleotides are TGTGCCAGCAGTTTAAGGAGGACCTATAGCAATCAGCCCCAGCATTTT. It translates to CASSLRRTYSNQPQHF.

This clonotype was counted a few times. J is TRBJ1-5 and V is TRBV20-1; D may be TRBD1 (6 bases). V was pared by 6 bases and J by 2 bases, with 14 bases between. From germline, CDR1 is DFQATT and CDR2 SNEGSKA (reference sequence). The CDR3 runs to 14 residues. CDR3 DNA: TGCAGTGCCCCCCGGGCAGGGGGCAATCAGCCCCAGCATTTT. This codes for CSAPRAGGNQPQHF.

Note on this clonotype: One junction end does not reproduce the germline sequence, and a read error may be involved. J is TRBJ2-5 and V is TRBV5-1; TRBD2 matches at 14 bases. This CDR3 is built from 16 residues. The germline CDR1 and CDR2 sequences are SGHRS and YFSETQ. The CDR3 sequence is CASSRTSGGRQETHYF. The DNA for the CDR3 is TGCGCCAGCAGCAGGACTAGCGGGGGGAGACAAGAGACCCACTACTTC.

This clonotype was observed at least ten times. The chain combines TRBV5-1 with TRBJ1-5; D unclear. Germline CDR1 reads SGHRS; CDR2 reads YFSETQ. CDR3 length: 13 amino acids. Trimming left V 0 bases short and J 5 bases short, with 6 bases between. CDR3 residues: CASSLDSYQPQHF. The CDR3 coding sequence is TGCGCCAGCAGCTTGGACAGTTATCAGCCCCAGCATTTT.

V usage is TRBV6-2 or TRBV6-3 and J usage is TRBJ2-7; the D gene is possibly TRBD2 (5 bases). V dropped 5 bases and J dropped 9 bases, with 17 bases sitting between them. CDR1 is MNHEY and CDR2 is SVGEGT in the germline V gene. The CDR3 spans 13 residues. The CDR3 bases are TGTGCCAGCAGTCCTCTCCCACCGGGGTCGCAGTACTTC. Translation: CASSPLPPGSQYF.

The J gene is TRBJ1-1, the V gene TRBV28; TRBD1 matches 10 bases. Unmatched junction bases numbered 11, after V lost 7 bases and J lost 6 bases. The CDR3 is 15 residues long. Germline V gene lookup returns CDR1 MDHEN and CDR2 SYDVKM. In DNA form, the CDR3 reads TGTGCCAGCACCCATCGACAGGGGGCAAGGGCTGAAGCTTTCTTT. Amino acid sequence: CASTHRQGARAEAFF.

This rearrangement joins TRBV4-3 to TRBJ2-1, with TRBD2 identical over 8 bases. Per the germline V gene, CDR1 is LGHNA and CDR2 is YSLEER. The CDR3 is 15 amino acids. J lost 8 bases, V lost 0 bases, and 6 bases had no gene match. The CDR3 sequence: CASSQDGTSGYEQFF. Here the CDR3 DNA reads TGCGCCAGCAGCCAAGATGGGACTAGTGGCTATGAGCAGTTCTTC.

This clonotype was seen a few times. This chain links TRBV6-1 with TRBJ2-2; no firm D call. Germline V gene sequence: CDR1 MNHNS, CDR2 SASEGT. The V end was cut by 8 bases, the J end by 6 bases, with 13 bases between. The CDR3 length is 13 residues. CDR3 coding DNA: TGTGCCAGCGGGAACGCGAAGCCCGGGGAGCTGTTTTTT. It encodes CASGNAKPGELFF.

This chain connects TRBV2 to TRBJ2-2, with D perhaps given as TRBD1 or TRBD2 (5 bases each). With 8 bases removed from V and 2 bases from J, the gap between germline ends came to 18 bases. Germline values: CDR1 SNHLY, CDR2 FYNNEI. The CDR3 runs to 16 residues. The CDR3 DNA is TGTGCCAGCCGAAAGCCCGGGACCACCAACACCGGGGAGCTGTTTTTT. As protein: CASRKPGTTNTGELFF.

This clonotype was detected only a few times. The gene calls are TRBV6-1 and TRBJ2-7; 8 nucleotides align to TRBD1. Germline V gives CDR1 MNHNS, CDR2 SASEGT. The V and J ends lost 5 bases and 4 bases, in that order; junction bases with no gene match: 10. The CDR3 contains 15 residues. The CDR3 is CASSIYTGQGYEQYF. Written as DNA, the CDR3 is TGTGCCAGCAGTATCTACACCGGACAGGGTTACGAGCAGTACTTC.

The chain links TRBV12-3 or TRBV12-4 to TRBJ2-5, with D tentatively TRBD2 (6 bases). V lost 7 bases to trimming and J lost 5 bases, with 17 bases between them. The CDR3 covers 14 residues. The CDR3 loop is CASTQGGVWETQYF. As DNA, the CDR3 is TGTGCCAGCACCCAGGGCGGGGTTTGGGAGACCCAGTACTTC.

The chain couples TRBV7-2 to TRBJ2-1; 7 bases align to TRBD1. The CDR3 runs 16 residues. V shed 5 bases and J 0 bases; nucleotides not matched to a gene: 7. From germline, CDR1 is SGHTA and CDR2 FQGNSA. CDR3 nucleotides: TGTGCCAGCAGCACACCTAACAGGGGCTCCTACAATGAGCAGTTCTTC. Protein: CASSTPNRGSYNEQFF.

This clonotype was counted between two and nine times. The rearrangement joins TRBV4-2 to TRBJ2-3; TRBD1 or TRBD2 may be the D gene (5 bases each). This CDR3 contains 15 residues. The ends were cut back, 8 bases at V and 6 bases at J, with 21 bases in the middle. Germline loops: CDR1 LGHNA, CDR2 YNFKEQ. The CDR3 nucleotides read TGTGCCAGCTTACAAGAGGCCGGGGCGGCCGATACGCAGTATTTT. Translating gives CASLQEAGAADTQYF.